The clone carrying this T cell receptor (beta chain) showed up just a few times. Its target is not known. As every portion of the isolated RNA was reverse transcribed, the sequencing read expressed TCRB transcripts. The table came from immunoSEQ multiplex PCR; TCRdb's copy has only in-frame clones and leaves some out. The table shows hundreds of thousands of clones, with 15% to 19% occurring only once. The data are from a study of beta chain features in type 1 diabetes. Whole-study findings and limits: Significant though moderate, a shortening of TCRB CDR3s appeared in all four CD4+ subsets of Type 1 diabetes patients. There were fewer insertions and more deletions at the VDJ junctions of type 1 diabetes patients.

The length of the CDR3 is 13 residues. Trimming cost V 3 bases and J 1 base, with 7 bases left between them. The germline CDR1 and CDR2 sequences are KGHSH and LQKENI. The TCR originated in a man between 18 and 35 years old in good health. The sequencing input was naive CD4+ T cells from blood. The chain uses TRBV18 and TRBJ2-7; D might be TRBD2 (5 bases). The CDR3 reads CASSPGKSYEQYF. As DNA, the CDR3 is TGTGCCAGCTCACCCGGGAAATCCTACGAGCAGTACTTC.